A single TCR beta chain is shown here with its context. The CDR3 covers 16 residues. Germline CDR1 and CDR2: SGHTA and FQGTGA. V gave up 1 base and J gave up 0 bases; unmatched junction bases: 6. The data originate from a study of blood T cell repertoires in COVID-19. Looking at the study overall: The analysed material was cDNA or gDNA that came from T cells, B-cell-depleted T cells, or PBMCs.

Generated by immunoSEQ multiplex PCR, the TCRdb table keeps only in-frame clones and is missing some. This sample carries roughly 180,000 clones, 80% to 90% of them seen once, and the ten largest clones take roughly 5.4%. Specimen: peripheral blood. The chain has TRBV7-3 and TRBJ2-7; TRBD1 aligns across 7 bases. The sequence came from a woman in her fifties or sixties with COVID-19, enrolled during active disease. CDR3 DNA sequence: TGTGCCAGCAGCTTAAAAGGGACAGCAAACTCCTACGAGCAGTACTTC. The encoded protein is CASSLKGTANSYEQYF. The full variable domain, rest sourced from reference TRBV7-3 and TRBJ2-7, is GAGVSQTPSNKVTEKGKYVELRCDPISGHTALYWYRQSLGQGPEFLIYFQGTGAADDSGLPNDRFFAVRPEGSVSTLKIQRTERGDSAVYLCASSLKGTANSYEQYFGPGTRLTVT.